Detailed here is one T cell receptor beta chain. The entry originates in a study of blood T cell repertoires in COVID-19. The protocol was immunoSEQ multiplex PCR, while the TCRdb copy is restricted to in-frame clones and leaves out a portion. The sample lists some 250,000 clones; approximately 83% were seen once. This clonotype was sampled from a man aged 25-45 years who had recovered from COVID-19. Sequencing input: peripheral blood.

The CDR3 DNA follows: TGTGCCAGTAGTCAAACATGGGGGGACACCGGGGAGCTGTTTTTT. This gives the protein CASSQTWGDTGELFF. This chain joins TRBV19 and TRBJ2-2, with D tentatively TRBD2 (6 bases). Trimming took 5 bases from V and 3 from J, leaving 13 bases between them. The CDR3 runs to 15 residues. Germline CDR1 and CDR2: LNHDA and SQIVND (reference sequence).